Below, 9 T cell receptor beta chains from the same sample are listed, as sequenced in a study of cytomegalovirus exposure and HLA in healthy donors. Primers: 60 Vbeta forward and 13 Jbeta reverse. Sequencing used immunoSEQ multiplex PCR; TCRdb keeps in-frame clones, though not all of them. Seen here are about 120,000 clones, roughly 80% observed once, and the top ten hold approximately 2.6%. Material for sequencing was PBMCs. The receptor source for this set is a female donor in good health and CMV-seronegative.

The chain employs TRBV6-1 and TRBJ2-3; TRBD2 agrees at 9 bases. In germline, CDR1 is MNHNS, CDR2 SASEGT. Trimming at V came to 8 bases and at J to 1 base, leaving 4 bases not matched to a gene. The CDR3 runs 14 residues. The CDR3 DNA reads as TGTGCCAGCGGTATAGCGGGGGGCACAGATACGCAGTATTTT. Protein product: CASGIAGGTDTQYF.

The genes are TRBV5-1 and TRBJ1-1, with TRBD1 as a possible D gene (6 bases). The V end lost 8 bases, the J end lost 1 base, and 15 bases lay between the germline ends. The CDR3 contains 14 residues. Germline V gene lookup returns CDR1 SGHRS and CDR2 YFSETQ. The CDR3 DNA reads as TGCGCCAGTCAAGGGGGGGCAGGGAACACTGAAGCTTTCTTT. Translating gives CASQGGAGNTEAFF.

This clone was seen only a few times. The J gene is TRBJ1-1, the V gene TRBV27; D call uncertain. Trimming shortened V by 3 bases and J by 11 bases, and 13 bases separated the two germline ends. The CDR3 covers 12 residues. The V gene's germline CDR1 is MNHEY and CDR2 SMNVEV (reference sequence). This chain's CDR3 is CASSFPRGRAFF. The CDR3 nucleotides read TGTGCCAGCAGTTTTCCACGGGGAAGGGCTTTCTTT.

This sequence joins TRBV28 and TRBJ1-2; 9 positions agree with TRBD1. In germline, CDR1 is MDHEN, CDR2 SYDVKM. The CDR3 extends over 15 amino acids. After removal of 4 bases from V and 2 bases from J, the junction contained 5 bases not matched to a gene. The CDR3 reads CASSSGQGRNYGYTF. The CDR3 bases are TGTGCCAGCAGTTCAGGACAGGGGCGGAACTATGGCTACACCTTC.

This chain uses TRBV27 with TRBJ1-2; D is undetermined. The CDR3 consists of 11 residues. Trimming left V 3 bases short and J 4 bases short, with 3 bases between. CDR1 MNHEY and CDR2 SMNVEV come from the germline V gene (reference sequence). In DNA form, the CDR3 reads TGTGCCAGCAGTTTCTCCTATGGCTACACCTTC. As protein: CASSFSYGYTF.

This chain connects TRBV6-1 to TRBJ1-2; D is perhaps TRBD1 (6 bases). CDR1 is MNHNS and CDR2 is SASEGT in the germline V gene. The V gene lost 6 bases and the J gene lost 2 bases, with 10 bases spanning the gap. This CDR3 has 13 amino acids. This CDR3 reads CASRVGQNYGYTF. In DNA form, the CDR3 reads TGTGCCAGCAGGGTAGGACAGAACTATGGCTACACCTTC.

The V gene is TRBV27, the J gene TRBJ1-1; D gene ambiguous. The CDR3 is 15 residues long. From germline, CDR1 is MNHEY and CDR2 SMNVEV (reference sequence). V lost 3 bases to trimming and J lost 0 bases, with 11 bases between them. CDR3 DNA: TGTGCCAGCAGTTTTCTGGCGGAAATGAACACTGAAGCTTTCTTT. As protein: CASSFLAEMNTEAFF.

This clone has just one count. The chain links TRBV4-1 to TRBJ2-1, with 7 bases fitting TRBD1. V shed 4 bases and J 0 bases; nucleotides not matched to a gene: 6. The CDR3 totals 16 residues. CDR1 is MGHRA and CDR2 is YSYEKL in the germline V gene. The CDR3 spells CASSRPDRSSYNEQFF. In DNA form, the CDR3 reads TGCGCCAGCAGCCGACCGGACAGGAGCTCCTACAATGAGCAGTTCTTC.

The CDR3 sequence: CASRYRLEKLFF. The CDR3 DNA reads as TGTGCCAGCAGGTATAGACTTGAAAAACTGTTTTTT. The J gene is TRBJ1-4, the V gene TRBV28; D not certain. The CDR3 loop spans 12 amino acids. Germline-derived CDR1 and CDR2 are MDHEN and SYDVKM. V lost 6 bases and J lost 7, with 9 bases in between. The entire variable domain, with the rest obtained from reference TRBV28 and TRBJ1-4, is as follows: DVKVTQSSRYLVKRTGEKVFLECVQDMDHENMFWYRQDPGLGLRLIYFSYDVKMKEKGDIPEGYSVSREKKERFSLILESASTNQTSMYLCASRYRLEKLFFGSGTQLSVL.